This T cell receptor beta chain was recorded in a study of breast tumors, draining lymph nodes, adjacent tissues (dated by TCRdb to 2015 to 2016). Regarding the complete study: In breast cancer patients, the study compared the TCR beta repertoires of tumor, adjacent nontumor tissue and axillary lymph nodes. In human breast cancer, the study set out to assess how tumor, surrounding tissue and draining lymph node repertoires relate to one another and whether T cells might be exchanged between them. General study outcomes and caveats: Tumors showed preferential V and J gene usage, and their T-cell repertoire diversity fell below that of lymph nodes yet above that of nontumor tissue. The data were considered consistent with most tumor T cells being derived from the lymph node and subsequently expanding within tumor tissue. Tumor and nontumor tissue repertoires were significantly more similar in luminal-like than in basal-like breast cancer. The conclusion that tumor T cells originate in lymph nodes was presented as consistent with a hypothesis rather than as directly demonstrated.

With respect to this clonotype: Its recognized antigen is unknown. Qualities for individual bases were not recorded, and no much larger clone is one base off.

The run used an Illumina HiSeq 2000. TCR beta chain libraries were generated through multiplex PCR amplification. High-throughput sequencing was used to analyze the amplified TCR beta chain products. TCRdb passed the public sequencing reads through fastp at Q25 and MiXCR, retaining productive beta sequences. One record per CDR3 amino acid sequence lists the most common genes and DNA. Across this sample there are about 22,000 distinct CDR3 sequences, with around 50% seen only once. The ten largest clones take up approximately 14% of the sample. V ends up 5 bases short and J 4 bases short, with an unmatched junction base count of 4. Measured from the cysteine to the phenylalanine, the CDR3 is 15 residues long. Here the CDR3 DNA is all that survives: 45 bases in frame from base 1. The germline V gene specifies SGHNT as CDR1 and YENEEA as CDR2.

This sequence uses TRBV11-3 and TRBJ2-3; 12 junctional bases match TRBD2. The source material was breast tumor tissue. The clonotype comes from a female donor with breast cancer. Some clones in this sample may be carry-over from other donors' samples. The bases are TGTGCCAGCAGCACTGGACTAGCGGGACCAGATACGCAGTATTTT. It codes for CASSTGLAGPDTQYF.